Listed here are 24 T cell receptor beta chains from one sample, sequenced in a study of patients and donors after allogeneic stem cell transplantation. TCRdb recomputed calls from the RT-PCR reads with MiXCR, one row per CDR3 protein. The sample consists of hundreds of thousands of distinct CDR3 sequences, under 20% of them appearing once. Material: blood, either unsorted or a sorted T cell fraction (not recorded which). The receptors shown here come from a human donor who was either an allogeneic HSCT recipient or a stem cell or donor lymphocyte infusion donor (not recorded which). It is not recorded whose cells these are; they may come from a transplant donor.

This clonotype has only a few counts. The rearrangement joins TRBV5-1 to TRBJ2-4; D is undetermined. CDR3 length equals 16 residues. Trimming pared 4 bases from V and 0 bases from J, leaving 14 bases between. The V gene's germline CDR1 is SGHRS and CDR2 YFSETQ. CDR3 amino acids: CASSLTSATAKNIQYF. DNA for the CDR3: TGCGCCAGCAGCCTGACCTCAGCAACAGCCAAAAACATTCAGTACTTC. The variable domain in full, completed from reference TRBV5-1 and TRBJ2-4, reads KAGVTQTPRYLIKTRGQQVTLSCSPISGHRSVSWYQQTPGQGLQFLFEYFSETQRNKGNFPGRFSGRQFSNSRSEMNVSTLELGDSALYLCASSLTSATAKNIQYFGAGTRLSVL.

This chain links TRBV5-4 with TRBJ2-1; TRBD2 agrees at 13 bases. CDR3 length equals 16 residues. Germline CDR1 reads SGHNT; CDR2 reads YYREEE (reference sequence). V lost 1 base, J lost 7 bases, and 5 bases stayed unmatched. The chain's CDR3 is CASSLTSGRAWNEQFF. The DNA of the CDR3 is TGTGCCAGCAGCTTGACTAGCGGGAGGGCGTGGAATGAGCAGTTCTTC.

The chain recombines TRBV12-3 or TRBV12-4 with TRBJ2-5; TRBD2 might be the D (6 bases). The CDR3 is 14 amino acids. The V and J ends lost 3 bases and 4 bases respectively, with 12 bases between them. As DNA, the CDR3 is TGTGCCAGCAGTTTCCGGGGGTCAGGAGAGACCCAGTACTTC. Its protein product is CASSFRGSGETQYF.

There are a few counts of this clonotype. The chain has TRBV12-3 or TRBV12-4 and TRBJ2-2; the D is unclear. Trimming removed 8 bases from V and 4 bases from J, with 14 bases in between. CDR3 length: 14 amino acids. CDR3 bases: TGTGCCAGCCGTCGGCGGCAGCTCACCGGGGAGCTGTTTTTT. Residues: CASRRRQLTGELFF.

The V call is TRBV12-3 or TRBV12-4, the J call TRBJ1-4; no clear D. CDR3 length: 16 residues. V shed 7 bases and J shed 1 base, with 16 bases lying between them. CDR3 DNA: TGTGCCAGCAAGGGTTCGGGGAGATTAACTAATGAAAAACTGTTTTTT. Amino acid sequence: CASKGSGRLTNEKLFF.

The rearrangement links TRBV4-3 to TRBJ2-3; D is perhaps TRBD1 (5 bases). Germline values: CDR1 LGHNA, CDR2 YSLEER. Trimming shortened V by 1 base and J by 5 bases, and 16 bases separated the two germline ends. This CDR3 has 16 residues. The CDR3 DNA reads as TGCGCCAGCAGCCAAGTATGGGGCTCCCTTGAAGATACGCAGTATTTT. Protein sequence: CASSQVWGSLEDTQYF.

The chain combines TRBV18 with TRBJ2-6, with D perhaps TRBD2 (5 bases). Trimming took 3 bases from V and 4 from J, leaving 19 bases between them. Looked up from germline, CDR1 is KGHSH and CDR2 is LQKENI. The CDR3 is 18 amino acids. CDR3 nucleotides: TGTGCCAGCTCACCGTCCCGGGATCCTGACTCCGGGGCCAACGTCCTGACTTTC. This codes for CASSPSRDPDSGANVLTF.

Only a few counts were recorded for this clonotype. The rearrangement links TRBV10-3 to TRBJ2-7; 12 nucleotides align to TRBD1. In germline, CDR1 is ENHRY, CDR2 SYGVKD. Germline trimming cut 4 bases from V and 5 bases from J; bases unmatched to any gene: 3. This CDR3 region has 14 residues. This chain's CDR3 is CAISGGQGADEQYF. Written as DNA, the CDR3 is TGTGCCATCAGTGGGGGACAGGGGGCGGACGAGCAGTACTTC.

This clonotype appeared a few times. The genes are TRBV20-1 and TRBJ2-4; TRBD1 or TRBD2 may be the D gene (7 bases each). V was cut by 3 bases and J by 9 bases, with 24 bases left in between. The CDR3 extends over 16 amino acids. The germline V gene has CDR1 DFQATT and CDR2 SNEGSKA (reference sequence). The CDR3 nucleotides are TGCAGTGCTAGCCCCGACGTTAGACAGGGAGGGGGCATTCAGTACTTC. Translated: CSASPDVRQGGGIQYF.

This clonotype came up many times. The rearrangement links TRBV7-3 to TRBJ1-1; perhaps TRBD1 as D (6 bases). Germline CDR1 and CDR2: SGHTA and FQGTGA. The ends were cut back, 1 base at V and 8 bases at J, with 17 bases in the middle. The CDR3 runs to 15 residues. CDR3 nucleotides: TGTGCCAGCAGCTTAATGGCGGCCCGTGGACAGGAAGCTTTCTTT. This codes for CASSLMAARGQEAFF.

The chain uses TRBV20-1 and TRBJ2-5; D perhaps matches TRBD1 (6 bases). The V gene's germline CDR1 is DFQATT and CDR2 SNEGSKA (reference sequence). Trimming stripped 1 base from V and 6 bases from J, with 12 bases between. The CDR3 spans 13 residues. The CDR3 sequence is CSARVQGMQTQYF. CDR3 nucleotide sequence: TGCAGTGCTAGAGTACAGGGTATGCAGACCCAGTACTTC.

The V gene is TRBV5-1, the J gene TRBJ2-7, with D maybe TRBD2 (5 bases). The CDR3 is 15 residues long. V shed 0 bases and J shed 2 bases, with 12 bases lying between them. Germline loops: CDR1 SGHRS, CDR2 YFSETQ. CDR3 bases: TGCGCCAGCAGCTTGGCCGAGCGGAGCCCCTACGAGCAGTACTTC. It yields the protein CASSLAERSPYEQYF. The full variable domain, completed using reference TRBV5-1 and TRBJ2-7, is KAGVTQTPRYLIKTRGQQVTLSCSPISGHRSVSWYQQTPGQGLQFLFEYFSETQRNKGNFPGRFSGRQFSNSRSEMNVSTLELGDSALYLCASSLAERSPYEQYFGPGTRLTVT.

The CDR3 protein is CASSQAGSNTGELFF. As DNA, the CDR3 is TGTGCCAGCAGCCAAGCGGGATCGAACACCGGGGAGCTGTTTTTT. J is TRBJ2-2 and V is TRBV3-1, with a tentative D call TRBD2 (5 bases). This CDR3 comprises 15 residues. Germline CDR1 LGHDT, CDR2 YNNKEL (reference sequence). Trimming stripped 1 base from V and 0 bases from J, with 6 bases between.

This clonotype was seen a handful of times. The V gene is TRBV5-1, the J gene TRBJ2-5; D uncertain. Germline lookup yields CDR1 SGHRS and CDR2 YFSETQ. The CDR3 is made up of 14 amino acids. The V gene lost 0 bases and the J gene lost 5 bases, with 11 bases spanning the gap. The DNA for the CDR3 is TGCGCCAGCAGCTTGGGTGCAGGAATGGAGACCCAGTACTTC. Amino acid sequence: CASSLGAGMETQYF. The full variable domain, with the rest looked up from reference TRBV5-1 and TRBJ2-5, is KAGVTQTPRYLIKTRGQQVTLSCSPISGHRSVSWYQQTPGQGLQFLFEYFSETQRNKGNFPGRFSGRQFSNSRSEMNVSTLELGDSALYLCASSLGAGMETQYFGPGTRLLVL.

This clonotype has only a few counts. This chain links TRBV10-3 with TRBJ1-5; unclear D gene. The CDR3 totals 12 residues. CDR1 ENHRY and CDR2 SYGVKD come from the germline V gene. Trimming shortened V by 4 bases and J by 5 bases, and 6 bases separated the two germline ends. In DNA form, the CDR3 reads TGTGCCATCAGTGCTGGGGATCAGCCCCAGCATTTT. It translates to CAISAGDQPQHF.

The V gene is TRBV7-9, the J gene TRBJ2-2, with 8 bases matching TRBD2. Losses at the gene ends were 5 bases for V and 4 bases for J; bases not matched to a gene: 12. The CDR3 is made up of 17 amino acids. The germline V gene has CDR1 SEHNR and CDR2 FQNEAQ (reference sequence). The CDR3 coding sequence is TGTGCCAGCAGCCCCGGGGGATCCACTAGCGGCACCGGGGAGCTGTTTTTT. Its translation is CASSPGGSTSGTGELFF.

This rearrangement joins TRBV7-2 to TRBJ2-3; no firm D call. The CDR3 has 12 residues. Trimming left V 5 bases short and J 5 bases short, with 8 bases between. Germline V lookup: CDR1 SGHTA, CDR2 FQGNSA. CDR3 coding DNA: TGTGCCAGCAGCCCATTGAGAGATACGCAGTATTTT. Its translation is CASSPLRDTQYF.

The chain recombines TRBV11-3 with TRBJ2-1, with 10 positions matching TRBD1. The germline V gene encodes CDR1 SGHNT and CDR2 YENEEA. V was clipped by 6 bases and J by 5 bases; unmatched bases: 7. The CDR3 is 15 residues long. The CDR3 loop reads CASRPGQGWNNEQFF. DNA for the CDR3: TGTGCCAGCAGACCGGGACAGGGGTGGAACAATGAGCAGTTCTTC.

This rearrangement joins TRBV10-3 to TRBJ2-2; 9 positions agree with TRBD2. The ends lost 6 bases at V and 1 base at J; junction bases unmatched: 6. CDR3 length: 16 residues. Germline V gene data show CDR1 as ENHRY and CDR2 as SYGVKD. CDR3 protein: CAIRTRLAENTGELFF. The CDR3 bases are TGTGCCATCAGGACGAGACTAGCGGAGAACACCGGGGAGCTGTTTTTT.

This clonotype came up a few times. The chain recombines TRBV6-2 or TRBV6-3 with TRBJ1-1; D perhaps matches TRBD1 (6 bases). V was pared by 2 bases and J by 6 bases, with 13 bases between. The germline CDR1 and CDR2 sequences are MNHEY and SVGEGT. CDR3 length: 14 amino acids. The chain's CDR3 is CASSYLDRFAEAFF. In nucleotides, the CDR3 is TGTGCCAGCAGTTACCTGGACAGATTCGCTGAAGCTTTCTTT.

This clonotype was detected only a few times. The gene calls are TRBV29-1 and TRBJ1-4; D uncertain. Trimming shortened V by 4 bases and J by 0 bases, and 6 bases separated the two germline ends. The germline gives CDR1 SQVTM, CDR2 ANQGSEA. The CDR3 is made up of 13 amino acids. The CDR3 sequence: CSVAAATNEKLFF. The CDR3 nucleotides read TGCAGCGTTGCTGCCGCAACTAATGAAAAACTGTTTTTT.

A few counts support this clonotype. This sequence joins TRBV12-3 or TRBV12-4 and TRBJ2-7, with a tentative D call TRBD2 (6 bases). V was pared by 2 bases and J by 6 bases, with 11 bases between. This CDR3 region has 13 residues. The CDR3 DNA reads as TGTGCCAGCAGTTTAAGTCGGGGGATCGAGCAGTACTTC. This translates into CASSLSRGIEQYF.

This clonotype was counted between two and nine times. V and J are TRBV25-1 and TRBJ2-3; D remains unclear. Trimming left V 7 bases short and J 6 bases short, with 5 bases between. Germline CDR1 and CDR2: MGHDK and SYGVNS. The length of the CDR3 is 10 residues. As DNA, the CDR3 is TGTGCCAGCACCTACGATACGCAGTATTTT. It translates to CASTYDTQYF.

Only a few counts were recorded for this clonotype. The DNA for the CDR3 is TGCGCCAGCAGCAGCCGGGACAGGGGGCTGGATGAGCAGTTCTTC. It specifies CASSSRDRGLDEQFF. The rearrangement joins TRBV5-1 to TRBJ2-1; TRBD1 agrees at 12 bases. The germline gives CDR1 SGHRS, CDR2 YFSETQ. This CDR3 comprises 15 residues. The ends lost 4 bases at V and 8 bases at J; junction bases unmatched: 7.